This is a list of T cell receptor beta chains from one sample in a study of OX40 agonist ivuxolimab in advanced cancers. The data were produced by immunoSEQ multiplex PCR, yet TCRdb's version contains in-frame clones alone and is incomplete. Counted here are some 43,000 clones, about 95% occurring once; the ten biggest clones make up about 10%. Sequenced here: CD4+ or CD8+ T cells sorted from blood, sampled in a trial of the OX40 agonist ivuxolimab. The receptors come from an adult with an advanced solid tumor such as melanoma, head and neck, liver or kidney cancer. The CDR3 runs from the conserved cysteine through the conserved F or W. A D gene is named only where the DNA matches it firmly. The listing skips clone size in some rows; elsewhere it reads once, few, many or a size class.

d_gene	v_gene	j_gene	len	abundance	CDR3aa	CDR3nt
NA	TRBV25-1	TRBJ1-2	15	NA	CASSIRVQDLNGYTF	TGTGCCAGCAGTATCAGGGTGCAGGATCTGAATGGCTACACCTTC
TRBD1	TRBV9	TRBJ2-7	14	NA	CASSVDRGGYEQYF	TGTGCCAGCAGCGTCGACAGGGGGGGATACGAGCAGTACTTC
TRBD1	TRBV28	TRBJ2-7	16	NA	CASVWFSGQGVPEQYF	TGTGCCAGCGTTTGGTTTTCCGGACAGGGGGTCCCCGAGCAGTACTTC
TRBD2	TRBV10-3	TRBJ2-7	16	once	CAISDTTSGRPYEQYF	TGTGCCATCAGTGACACGACTAGCGGGAGGCCATACGAGCAGTACTTC
NA	TRBV30	TRBJ1-2	15	NA	CAWSVRLDPNYGYTF	TGTGCCTGGAGTGTACGGTTGGATCCTAACTATGGCTACACCTTC
TRBD1	TRBV4-2	TRBJ1-1	15	NA	CASSHEDRGGTEAFF	TGTGCCAGCAGCCACGAAGACAGGGGCGGCACTGAAGCTTTCTTT
NA	TRBV11-2	TRBJ2-7	16	NA	CASSLGGGGSRYEQYF	TGTGCCAGCAGCTTAGGGGGAGGGGGATCTCGCTACGAGCAGTACTTC
NA	TRBV27	TRBJ2-7	16	NA	CASSTQGLPKVYEQYF	TGTGCCAGCAGTACCCAGGGACTTCCTAAAGTCTACGAGCAGTACTTC
TRBD2	TRBV13	TRBJ2-7	15	NA	CASSLGLAGGYEQYF	TGTGCCAGCAGCCTGGGACTAGCGGGAGGCTACGAGCAGTACTTC
NA	TRBV9	TRBJ2-7	13	NA	CASSVEGTGEQYF	TGTGCCAGCAGCGTAGAAGGGACTGGCGAGCAGTACTTC
TRBD2	TRBV7-8	TRBJ2-1	17	NA	CASSLNRAGISYNEQFF	TGTGCCAGCAGCCTTAACCGAGCGGGGATCTCCTACAATGAGCAGTTCTTC
TRBD1	TRBV19	TRBJ2-7	15	NA	CASSIETGQTYEQYF	TGTGCCAGTAGTATAGAAACGGGACAGACCTACGAGCAGTACTTC
NA	TRBV4-2	TRBJ2-7	17	NA	CASSQPSTGLGSYEQYF	TGTGCCAGCAGCCAACCCTCTACGGGATTGGGGAGCTACGAGCAGTACTTC
NA	TRBV30	TRBJ2-4	13	NA	CAWSVGDQNIQYF	TGTGCCTGGAGTGTAGGGGACCAAAACATTCAGTACTTC
NA	TRBV5-1	TRBJ2-7	14	NA	CASSLVSISYEQYF	TGCGCCAGCAGCTTGGTTAGTATCTCCTACGAGCAGTACTTC
NA	TRBV7-2	TRBJ2-7	16	NA	CASSQRSGGGSYEQYF	TGTGCCAGCAGCCAACGAAGCGGAGGGGGGTCCTACGAGCAGTACTTC
TRBD1	TRBV9	TRBJ2-7	14	NA	CASSAGDRAYEQYF	TGTGCCAGCAGCGCCGGGGACAGGGCCTACGAGCAGTACTTC
NA	TRBV27	TRBJ1-1	12	NA	CASKTGATEAFF	TGTGCCAGCAAAACCGGGGCCACTGAAGCTTTCTTT
NA	TRBV9	TRBJ1-2	14	once	CASSSGGRYYGYTF	TGTGCCAGCAGCTCCGGGGGGCGTTATTATGGCTACACCTTC
NA	TRBV28	TRBJ1-1	13	NA	CASSFRVNTEAFF	TGTGCCAGCAGTTTTAGGGTGAACACTGAAGCTTTCTTT
NA	TRBV14	TRBJ2-1	16	once	CASSQDEGFLYNEQFF	TGTGCCAGCAGCCAAGATGAAGGTTTCCTCTACAATGAGCAGTTCTTC
NA	TRBV14	TRBJ2-1	17	once	CASSQGQAGRSYNEQFF	TGTGCCAGCAGCCAAGGTCAGGCGGGCCGCTCCTACAATGAGCAGTTCTTC
TRBD1	TRBV7-9	TRBJ2-1	15	NA	CASSQGQGAIHEQFF	TGTGCCAGCAGCCAGGGACAGGGGGCGATACATGAGCAGTTCTTC
NA	TRBV7-9	TRBJ1-1	13	NA	CASSGGFNTEAFF	TGTGCCAGCAGCGGAGGATTTAACACTGAAGCTTTCTTT
NA	TRBV6-4	TRBJ2-1	16	NA	CASSDGQTYSYNEQFF	TGTGCCAGCAGTGACGGACAGACGTACTCCTACAATGAGCAGTTCTTC
NA	TRBV5-1	TRBJ1-4	16	NA	CASSLEVGLTNEKLFF	TGCGCCAGCAGCCTGGAAGTCGGACTAACTAATGAAAAACTGTTTTTT
NA	TRBV28	TRBJ2-3	14	NA	CASSPHRELATQYF	TGTGCCAGCAGCCCACACAGGGAACTAGCTACGCAGTATTTT
NA	TRBV6-5	TRBJ1-2	13	NA	CASSKSRTYGYTF	TGTGCCAGCAGTAAATCAAGGACCTATGGCTACACCTTC
NA	TRBV7-9	TRBJ1-2	14	NA	CASSPGVPGGGYTF	TGTGCCAGCAGCCCAGGGGTCCCCGGCGGTGGCTACACCTTC
TRBD2	TRBV4-3	TRBJ2-7	14	NA	CASSQGLASHEQYF	TGCGCCAGCAGCCAAGGACTAGCGTCCCACGAGCAGTACTTC
NA	TRBV6-1	TRBJ2-2	10	NA	CASGDGELFF	TGTGCCAGCGGGGACGGGGAGCTGTTTTTT
NA	TRBV5-5	TRBJ2-7	14	NA	CASSSRQVSYEQYF	TGTGCCAGCAGCTCTCGTCAGGTTTCGTACGAGCAGTACTTC
NA	TRBV28	TRBJ2-7	15	NA	CASKPFIGERYEQYF	TGTGCCAGCAAGCCCTTCATTGGTGAAAGGTACGAGCAGTACTTC
NA	TRBV27	TRBJ1-1	16	NA	CASSLSARERGTEAFF	TGTGCCAGCAGTTTATCGGCCAGGGAACGGGGCACTGAAGCTTTCTTT
NA	TRBV6-5	TRBJ2-3	15	NA	CASSYWARSTDTQYF	TGTGCCAGCAGTTACTGGGCCAGGAGCACAGATACGCAGTATTTT
NA	TRBV15	TRBJ2-3	15	NA	CATSREWGLWDTQYF	TGTGCCACCAGCAGAGAATGGGGGCTCTGGGATACGCAGTATTTT
TRBD1	TRBV4-2	TRBJ2-4	14	NA	CASSQEDRGPIQYF	TGTGCCAGCAGCCAAGAGGACAGGGGGCCCATTCAGTACTTC
NA	TRBV9	TRBJ1-1	13	NA	CASSRDLNTEAFF	TGTGCCAGCAGCCGTGACCTAAACACTGAAGCTTTCTTT
NA	TRBV5-4	TRBJ2-1	17	NA	CASSLAPDPKVNNEQFF	TGTGCCAGCAGCCTAGCTCCTGACCCGAAAGTGAACAATGAGCAGTTCTTC
NA	TRBV9	TRBJ2-5	15	NA	CASSVSGTNQETQYF	TGTGCCAGCAGCGTAAGTGGGACAAACCAAGAGACCCAGTACTTC
NA	TRBV7-9	TRBJ1-2	13	NA	CASSLGRGGGYTF	TGTGCCAGCAGCTTAGGCCGGGGGGGAGGCTACACCTTC
NA	TRBV5-1	TRBJ2-2	16	NA	CASSLLARPNTGELFF	TGCGCCAGCAGCTTGCTCGCCCGGCCGAACACCGGGGAGCTGTTTTTT
TRBD2	TRBV4-3	TRBJ2-2	17	once	CASSQRTSGMSTGELFF	TGCGCCAGCAGCCAACGGACTAGCGGGATGAGCACCGGGGAGCTGTTTTTT
NA	TRBV6-5	TRBJ1-1	14	NA	CASSYALTGGEAFF	TGTGCCAGCAGTTACGCCTTAACAGGCGGTGAAGCTTTCTTT